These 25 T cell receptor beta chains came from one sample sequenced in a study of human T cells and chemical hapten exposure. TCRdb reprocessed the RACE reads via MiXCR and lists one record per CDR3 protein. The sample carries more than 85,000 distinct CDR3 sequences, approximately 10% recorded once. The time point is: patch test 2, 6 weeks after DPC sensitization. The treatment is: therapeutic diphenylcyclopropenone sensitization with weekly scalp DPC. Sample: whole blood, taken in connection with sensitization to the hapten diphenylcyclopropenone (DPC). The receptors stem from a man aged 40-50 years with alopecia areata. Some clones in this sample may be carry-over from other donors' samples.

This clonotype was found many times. CDR3 sequence (DNA): TGCAGCGTTCCCGGGACGGCGAACACCGGGGAGCTGTTTTTT. Its translation: CSVPGTANTGELFF. The rearrangement uses TRBV29-1 and TRBJ2-2; D may correspond to TRBD1 or TRBD2 (5 bases each). Trimming removed 5 bases from V and 0 bases from J, with 10 bases in between. CDR1 is SQVTM, CDR2 ANQGSEA, per germline. The CDR3 consists of 14 residues.

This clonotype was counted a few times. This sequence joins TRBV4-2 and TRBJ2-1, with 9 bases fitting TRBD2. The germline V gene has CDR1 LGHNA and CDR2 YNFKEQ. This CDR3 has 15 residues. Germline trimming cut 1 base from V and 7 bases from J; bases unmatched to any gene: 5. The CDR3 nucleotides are TGTGCCAGCAGCCAAGTTGCGGGAGGGCCTAATGAGCAGTTCTTC. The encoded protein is CASSQVAGGPNEQFF.

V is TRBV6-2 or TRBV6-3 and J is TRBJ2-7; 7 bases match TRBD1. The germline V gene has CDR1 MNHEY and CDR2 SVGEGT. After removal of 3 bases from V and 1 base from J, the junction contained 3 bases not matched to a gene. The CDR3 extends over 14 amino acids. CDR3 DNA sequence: TGTGCCAGCAGTTATATGACAGGGTCCTACGAGCAGTACGTC. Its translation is CASSYMTGSYEQYV.

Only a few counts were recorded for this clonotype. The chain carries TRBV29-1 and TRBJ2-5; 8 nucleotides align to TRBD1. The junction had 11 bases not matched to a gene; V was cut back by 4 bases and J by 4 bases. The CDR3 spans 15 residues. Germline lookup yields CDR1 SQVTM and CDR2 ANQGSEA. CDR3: CSVGTGIRVVETQYF. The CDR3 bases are TGCAGCGTTGGGACAGGGATAAGAGTTGTAGAGACCCAGTACTTC.

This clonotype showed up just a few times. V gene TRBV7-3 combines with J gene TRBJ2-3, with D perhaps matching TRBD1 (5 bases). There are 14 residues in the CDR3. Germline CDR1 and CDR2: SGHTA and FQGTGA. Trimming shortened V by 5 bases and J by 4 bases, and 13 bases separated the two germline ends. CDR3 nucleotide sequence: TGTGCCAGCAGCATCGACAGAAATTCAGATACGCAGTATTTT. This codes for CASSIDRNSDTQYF.

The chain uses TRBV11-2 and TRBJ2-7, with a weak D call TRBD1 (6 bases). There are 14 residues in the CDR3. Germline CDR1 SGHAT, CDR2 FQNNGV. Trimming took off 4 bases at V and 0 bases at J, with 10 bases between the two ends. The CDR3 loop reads CASSSLQGSYEQYV. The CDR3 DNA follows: TGTGCCAGCAGCTCACTACAGGGCTCCTACGAGCAGTACGTC.

CDR3: CASTRPDSSYEQYF. CDR3 bases: TGTGCCAGCACCCGCCCAGACAGCTCCTACGAGCAGTACTTC. The chain is built from TRBV28 and TRBJ2-7; tentatively, D is TRBD1 (5 bases). V was pared by 7 bases and J by 0 bases, with 13 bases between. The germline CDR1 and CDR2 sequences are MDHEN and SYDVKM. The CDR3 has 14 residues.

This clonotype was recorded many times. The CDR3 spells CAWSTGGNSPLHF. The DNA for the CDR3 is TGTGCCTGGAGTACAGGGGGAAATTCACCCCTCCACTTT. The chain has TRBV30 and TRBJ1-6; 8 nucleotides line up with TRBD1. Germline V gene data show CDR1 as GTSNPN and CDR2 as SVGIG (reference sequence). The CDR3 covers 13 residues. With 2 bases clipped from V and 7 bases from J, the junction kept 1 base outside the gene matches.

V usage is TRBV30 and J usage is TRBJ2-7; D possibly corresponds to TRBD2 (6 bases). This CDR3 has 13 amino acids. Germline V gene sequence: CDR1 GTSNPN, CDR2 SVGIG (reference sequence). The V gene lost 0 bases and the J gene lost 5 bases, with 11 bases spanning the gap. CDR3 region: CAWSVGTSNEQYV. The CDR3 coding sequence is TGTGCCTGGAGTGTTGGAACTAGCAACGAGCAGTACGTC.

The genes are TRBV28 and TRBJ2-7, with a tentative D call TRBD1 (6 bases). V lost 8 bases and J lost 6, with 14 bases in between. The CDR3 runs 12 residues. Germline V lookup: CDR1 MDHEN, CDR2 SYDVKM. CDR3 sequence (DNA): TGTGCCAGCGGAACAGGGAGTGGCGAGCAGTACTTC. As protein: CASGTGSGEQYF.

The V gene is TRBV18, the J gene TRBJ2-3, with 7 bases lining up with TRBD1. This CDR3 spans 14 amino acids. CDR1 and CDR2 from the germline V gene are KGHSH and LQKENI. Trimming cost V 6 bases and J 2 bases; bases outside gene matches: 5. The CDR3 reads CASSGQRITDTQYF. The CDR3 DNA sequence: TGTGCCAGCTCGGGACAGCGGATCACAGATACGCAGTATTTT.

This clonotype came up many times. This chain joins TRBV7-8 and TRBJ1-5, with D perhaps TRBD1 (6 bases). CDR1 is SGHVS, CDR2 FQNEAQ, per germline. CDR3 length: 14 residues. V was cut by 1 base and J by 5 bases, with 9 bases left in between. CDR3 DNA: TGTGCCAGCAGCTTAGGGACAGCAGATCAGCCCCAGCATTTT. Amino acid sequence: CASSLGTADQPQHF.

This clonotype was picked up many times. Here the CDR3 reads CASSLAGLGASYEQYV. CDR3 DNA sequence: TGCGCCAGCAGCTTGGCCGGACTAGGGGCGTCCTACGAGCAGTACGTC. The V gene is TRBV5-1, the J gene TRBJ2-7; 7 bases are a match to TRBD2. The trim removed 0 bases at V and 1 base at J, leaving 7 bases unmatched. The CDR3 sequence is 16 residues long. The germline gives CDR1 SGHRS, CDR2 YFSETQ.

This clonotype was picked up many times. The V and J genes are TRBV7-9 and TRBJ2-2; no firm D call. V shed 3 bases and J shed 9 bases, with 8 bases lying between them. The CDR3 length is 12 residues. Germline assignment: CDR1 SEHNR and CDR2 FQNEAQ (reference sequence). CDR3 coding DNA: TGTGCCAGCAGCTTTCCGGGCCGGGAGCTGTTTTTT. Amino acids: CASSFPGRELFF.

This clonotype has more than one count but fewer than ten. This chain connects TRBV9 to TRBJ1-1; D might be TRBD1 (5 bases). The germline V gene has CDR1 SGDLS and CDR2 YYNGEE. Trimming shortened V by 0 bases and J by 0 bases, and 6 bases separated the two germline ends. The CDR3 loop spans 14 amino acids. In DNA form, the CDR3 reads TGTGCCAGCAGCGTAGCAGGGATGAACACTGAAGCTTTCTTT. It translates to CASSVAGMNTEAFF.

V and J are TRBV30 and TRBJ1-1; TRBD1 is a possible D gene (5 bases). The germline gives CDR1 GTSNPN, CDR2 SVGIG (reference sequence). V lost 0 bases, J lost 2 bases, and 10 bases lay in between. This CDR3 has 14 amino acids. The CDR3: CAWSVGAGNTEAFF. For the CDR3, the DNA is TGTGCCTGGAGTGTAGGGGCAGGCAACACTGAAGCTTTCTTT.

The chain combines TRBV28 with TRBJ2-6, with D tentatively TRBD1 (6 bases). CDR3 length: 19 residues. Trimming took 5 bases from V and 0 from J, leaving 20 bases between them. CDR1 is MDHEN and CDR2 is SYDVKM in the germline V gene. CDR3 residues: CASSVTGGGRFSGANVLTF. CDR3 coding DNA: TGTGCCAGCAGTGTGACAGGAGGAGGACGATTCTCTGGGGCCAACGTCCTGACTTTC.

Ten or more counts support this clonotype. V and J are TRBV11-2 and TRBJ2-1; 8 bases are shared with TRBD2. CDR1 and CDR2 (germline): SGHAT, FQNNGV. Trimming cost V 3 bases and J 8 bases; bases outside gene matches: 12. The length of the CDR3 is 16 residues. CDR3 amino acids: CASSFGLALPRHEQFF. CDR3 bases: TGTGCCAGCAGCTTCGGACTAGCCCTTCCCAGGCATGAGCAGTTCTTC.

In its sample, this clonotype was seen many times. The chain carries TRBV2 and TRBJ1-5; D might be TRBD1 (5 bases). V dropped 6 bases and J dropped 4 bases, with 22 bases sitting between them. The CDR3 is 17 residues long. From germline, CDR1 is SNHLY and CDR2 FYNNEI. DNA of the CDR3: TGTGCCAGCAGGGGAACGGGGGGGTCAGTGGGAAATCAGCCCCAGCATTTT. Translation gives CASRGTGGSVGNQPQHF. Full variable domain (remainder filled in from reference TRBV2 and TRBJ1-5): EPEVTQTPSHQVTQMGQEVILRCVPISNHLYFYWYRQILGQKVEFLVSFYNNEISEKSEIFDDQFSVERPDGSNFTLKIRSTKLEDSAMYFCASRGTGGSVGNQPQHFGDGTRLSIL.

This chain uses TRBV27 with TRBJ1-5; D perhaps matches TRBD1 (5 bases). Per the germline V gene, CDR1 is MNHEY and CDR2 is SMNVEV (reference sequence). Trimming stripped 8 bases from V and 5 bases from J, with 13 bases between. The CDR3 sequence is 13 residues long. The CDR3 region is CASHGGDDQPQHF. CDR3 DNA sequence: TGTGCCAGCCACGGGGGTGACGATCAGCCCCAGCATTTT.

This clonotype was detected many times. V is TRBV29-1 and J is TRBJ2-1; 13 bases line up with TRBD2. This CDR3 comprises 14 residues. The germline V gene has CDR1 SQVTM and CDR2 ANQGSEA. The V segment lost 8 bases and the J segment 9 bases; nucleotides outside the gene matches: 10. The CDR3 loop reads CSIRTSGSLLEQFF. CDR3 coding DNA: TGCAGCATCCGGACTAGCGGGAGTTTACTTGAGCAGTTCTTC.

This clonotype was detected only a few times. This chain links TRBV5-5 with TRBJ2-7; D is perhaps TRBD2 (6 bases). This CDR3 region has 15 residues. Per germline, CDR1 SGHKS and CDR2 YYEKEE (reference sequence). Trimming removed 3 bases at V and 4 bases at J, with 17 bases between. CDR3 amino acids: CASSSPGVVEYEQYV. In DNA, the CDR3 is TGTGCCAGCAGCTCGCCGGGGGTTGTCGAGTACGAGCAGTACGTC.

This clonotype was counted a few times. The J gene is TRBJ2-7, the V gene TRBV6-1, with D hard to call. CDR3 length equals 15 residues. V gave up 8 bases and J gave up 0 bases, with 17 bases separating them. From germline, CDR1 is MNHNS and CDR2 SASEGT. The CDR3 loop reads CASGLWAVSSYEQYV. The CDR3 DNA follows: TGTGCCAGCGGGTTGTGGGCCGTTAGCTCCTACGAGCAGTACGTC.

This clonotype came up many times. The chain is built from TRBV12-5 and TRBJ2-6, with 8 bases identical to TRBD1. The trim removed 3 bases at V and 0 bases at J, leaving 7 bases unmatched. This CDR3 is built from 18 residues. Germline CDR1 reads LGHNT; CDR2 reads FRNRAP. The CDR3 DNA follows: TGTGCTAGTGGTTTAAATCCCGGACAGGGCTCTGGGGCCAACGTCCTGACTTTC. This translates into CASGLNPGQGSGANVLTF.

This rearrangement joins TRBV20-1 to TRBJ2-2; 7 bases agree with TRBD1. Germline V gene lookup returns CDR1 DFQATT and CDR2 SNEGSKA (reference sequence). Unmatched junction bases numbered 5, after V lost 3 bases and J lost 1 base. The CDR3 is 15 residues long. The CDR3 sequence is CSARRQGENTGELFF. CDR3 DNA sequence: TGCAGTGCTAGGCGGCAGGGGGAGAACACCGGGGAGCTGTTTTTT.